This TCR beta chain is from a study of blood T cell repertoires in COVID-19. Study context: Samples came from the United States, Italy and Spain, spanning acute and convalescent COVID-19.

A Seattle source enrolled patients during active infection and followed them longitudinally. Authors' methods: Reference gene primer amplification gave nucleated cell count estimates. The repertoire was sequenced with immunoSEQ multiplex PCR; TCRdb's copy has only in-frame clones and lacks some. Clonal size and the V and J genes are those of that table, whereas D and trimming came from the DNA. The profile shows about 120,000 clones, roughly four fifths of them singletons. The CDR3 is 14 amino acids. The V segment lost 4 bases and the J segment 2 bases; nucleotides outside the gene matches: 3. From germline, CDR1 is SGDLS and CDR2 YYNGEE.

The clonotype was recovered from a man between 25 and 39 years old with COVID-19, enrolled during active disease. Sequencing was done on a sample of peripheral blood. The rearrangement joins TRBV9 to TRBJ1-2; 9 bases align to TRBD1. CDR3 in DNA: TGTGCCAGCAGCCCGACAGGGGGAAACTATGGCTACACCTTC. Its translation: CASSPTGGNYGYTF.